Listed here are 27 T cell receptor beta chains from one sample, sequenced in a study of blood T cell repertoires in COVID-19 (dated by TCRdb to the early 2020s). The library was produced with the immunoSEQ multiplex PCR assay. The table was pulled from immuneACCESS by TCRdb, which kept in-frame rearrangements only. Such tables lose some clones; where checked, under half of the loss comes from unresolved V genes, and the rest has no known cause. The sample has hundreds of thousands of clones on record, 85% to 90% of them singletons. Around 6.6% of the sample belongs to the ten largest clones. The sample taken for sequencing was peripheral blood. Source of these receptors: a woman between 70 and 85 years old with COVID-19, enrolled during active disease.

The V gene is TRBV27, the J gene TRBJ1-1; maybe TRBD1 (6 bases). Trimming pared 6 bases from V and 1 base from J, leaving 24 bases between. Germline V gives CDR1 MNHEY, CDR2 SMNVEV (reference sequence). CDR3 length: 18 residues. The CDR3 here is CASRGAGAAPLSNTEAFF. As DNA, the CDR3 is TGTGCCAGCAGGGGGGCCGGGGCAGCGCCTCTATCGAACACTGAAGCTTTCTTT.

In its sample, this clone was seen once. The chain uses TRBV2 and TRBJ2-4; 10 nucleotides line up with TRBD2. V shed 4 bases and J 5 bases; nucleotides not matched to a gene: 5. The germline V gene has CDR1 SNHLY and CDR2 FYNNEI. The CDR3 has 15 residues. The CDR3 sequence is CASSVASGGQNIQYF. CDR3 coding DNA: TGTGCCAGCAGTGTGGCTAGCGGGGGACAAAACATTCAGTACTTC.

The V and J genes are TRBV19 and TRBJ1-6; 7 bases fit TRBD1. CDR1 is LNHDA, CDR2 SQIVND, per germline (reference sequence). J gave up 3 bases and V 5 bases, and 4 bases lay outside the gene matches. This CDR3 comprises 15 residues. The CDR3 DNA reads TGTGCCAGTAGTGTCGACAGGGACTATAATTCACCCCTCCACTTT. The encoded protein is CASSVDRDYNSPLHF.

The CDR3 region has the DNA TGTGCCAGCCTTGAAGGGGTTACTAGAAACACCATATATTTT. This translates into CASLEGVTRNTIYF. This chain joins TRBV2 and TRBJ1-3; weak D call: TRBD1 (5 bases). Germline V gene lookup returns CDR1 SNHLY and CDR2 FYNNEI. The V end was cut by 8 bases, the J end by 5 bases, with 16 bases between. There are 14 residues in the CDR3.

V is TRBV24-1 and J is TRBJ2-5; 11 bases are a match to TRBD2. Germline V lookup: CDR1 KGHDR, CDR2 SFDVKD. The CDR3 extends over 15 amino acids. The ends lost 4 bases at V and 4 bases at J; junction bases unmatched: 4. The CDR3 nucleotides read TGTGCCACCAGTGACCCGGGGACTAGCGGAGAGACCCAGTACTTC. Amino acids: CATSDPGTSGETQYF.

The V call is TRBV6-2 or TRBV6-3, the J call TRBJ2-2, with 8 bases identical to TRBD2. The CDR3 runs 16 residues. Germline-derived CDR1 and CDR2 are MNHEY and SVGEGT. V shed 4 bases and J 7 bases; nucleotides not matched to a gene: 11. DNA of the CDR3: TGTGCCAGCAGTTCATCCATAGCGGGGACGAACGGGGAGCTGTTTTTT. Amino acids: CASSSSIAGTNGELFF.

For the CDR3, the DNA is TGTGCCAGCAGCCCCGGACTAGAAGAGTTCTTC. This encodes CASSPGLEEFF. The chain uses TRBV28 and TRBJ2-1, with TRBD2 identical over 7 bases. The ends lost 6 bases at V and 14 bases at J; junction bases unmatched: 7. Germline lookup yields CDR1 MDHEN and CDR2 SYDVKM. The CDR3 runs to 11 residues.

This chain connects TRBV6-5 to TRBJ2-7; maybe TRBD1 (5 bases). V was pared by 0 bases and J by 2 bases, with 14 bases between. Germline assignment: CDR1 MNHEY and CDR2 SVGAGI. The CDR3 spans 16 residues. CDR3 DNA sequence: TGTGCCAGCAGTTACTCGATGCTTGCAGGGCCCTACGAGCAGTACTTC. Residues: CASSYSMLAGPYEQYF.

Here the CDR3 reads CASSYLADYAYEQYF. The CDR3, as DNA: TGTGCCAGCAGTTACCTAGCAGACTACGCCTACGAGCAGTACTTC. The V call is TRBV6-6, the J call TRBJ2-7, with D possibly matching TRBD2 (5 bases). Trimming removed 2 bases from V and 2 bases from J, with 13 bases in between. The CDR3 covers 15 residues. The germline CDR1 and CDR2 sequences are MNHNY and SVGAGI (reference sequence).

The CDR3 DNA reads TGCGCCAGCAGCTTGTCAGGGGGAGGTAATGAAAAACTGTTTTTT. Its protein product is CASSLSGGGNEKLFF. The chain combines TRBV5-1 with TRBJ1-4; 7 bases align to TRBD1. Losses at the gene ends were 1 base for V and 4 bases for J; bases not matched to a gene: 4. The germline V gene has CDR1 SGHRS and CDR2 YFSETQ. The length of the CDR3 is 15 residues.

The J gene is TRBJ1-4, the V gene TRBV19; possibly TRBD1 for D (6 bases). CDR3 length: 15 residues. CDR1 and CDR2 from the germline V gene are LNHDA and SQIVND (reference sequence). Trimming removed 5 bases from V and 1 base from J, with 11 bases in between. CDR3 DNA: TGTGCCAGTAGTGGATACAGGGTAACTAATGAAAAACTGTTTTTT. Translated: CASSGYRVTNEKLFF.

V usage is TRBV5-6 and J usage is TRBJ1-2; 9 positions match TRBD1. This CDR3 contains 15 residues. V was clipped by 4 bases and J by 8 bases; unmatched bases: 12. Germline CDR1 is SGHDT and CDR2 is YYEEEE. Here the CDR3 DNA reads TGTGCCAGCAGCGGCCGGACAGGGGCCCTCGGGGGCTACACCTTC. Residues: CASSGRTGALGGYTF.

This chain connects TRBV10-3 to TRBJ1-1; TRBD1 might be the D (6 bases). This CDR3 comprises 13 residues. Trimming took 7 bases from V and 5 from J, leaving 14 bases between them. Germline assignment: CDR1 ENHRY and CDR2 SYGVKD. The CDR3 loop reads CAITRTEGTEAFF. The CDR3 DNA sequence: TGTGCCATCACTCGGACAGAAGGTACTGAAGCTTTCTTT.

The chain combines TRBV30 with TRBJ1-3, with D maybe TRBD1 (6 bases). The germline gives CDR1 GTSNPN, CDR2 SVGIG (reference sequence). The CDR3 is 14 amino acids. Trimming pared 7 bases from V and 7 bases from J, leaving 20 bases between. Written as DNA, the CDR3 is TGTGCCTATAGCACAGGGTCGTTTTGGAACACCATATATTTT. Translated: CAYSTGSFWNTIYF.

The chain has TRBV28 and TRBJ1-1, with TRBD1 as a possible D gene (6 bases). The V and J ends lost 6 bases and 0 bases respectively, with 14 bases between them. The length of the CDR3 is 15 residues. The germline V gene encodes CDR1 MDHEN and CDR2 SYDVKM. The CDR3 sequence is CASRLRTVMNTEAFF. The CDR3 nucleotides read TGTGCCAGCAGACTGCGGACAGTTATGAACACTGAAGCTTTCTTT.

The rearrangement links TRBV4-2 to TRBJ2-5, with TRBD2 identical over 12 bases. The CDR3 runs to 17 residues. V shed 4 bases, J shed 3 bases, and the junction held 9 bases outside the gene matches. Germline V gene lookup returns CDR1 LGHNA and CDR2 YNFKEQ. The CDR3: CASSLNLAGGNEETQYF. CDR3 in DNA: TGTGCCAGCAGCCTTAACCTAGCGGGGGGGAATGAAGAGACCCAGTACTTC.

CDR3 DNA sequence: TGTGCCAGCAGGGGGGGGACGGTCGATGAGCAGTTCTTC. It specifies CASRGGTVDEQFF. The chain uses TRBV12-3 or TRBV12-4 and TRBJ2-1; TRBD2 matches 7 bases. The CDR3 has 13 residues. The junction had 7 bases not matched to a gene; V was cut back by 6 bases and J by 8 bases.

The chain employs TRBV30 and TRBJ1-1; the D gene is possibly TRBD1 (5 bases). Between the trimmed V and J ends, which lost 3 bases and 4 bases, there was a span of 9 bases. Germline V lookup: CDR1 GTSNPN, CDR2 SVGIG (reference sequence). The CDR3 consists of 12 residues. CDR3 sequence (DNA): TGTGCCTGGAGGCCAGGGATCACTGAAGCTTTCTTT. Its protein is CAWRPGITEAFF.

The CDR3 spells CASPNQGYEQYF. CDR3 nucleotide sequence: TGTGCCAGCCCGAATCAGGGCTACGAGCAGTACTTC. The chain joins TRBV27 to TRBJ2-7; weak D call: TRBD1 (5 bases). The germline CDR1 and CDR2 sequences are MNHEY and SMNVEV (reference sequence). V was cut by 8 bases and J by 3 bases, with 11 bases left in between. There are 12 residues in the CDR3.

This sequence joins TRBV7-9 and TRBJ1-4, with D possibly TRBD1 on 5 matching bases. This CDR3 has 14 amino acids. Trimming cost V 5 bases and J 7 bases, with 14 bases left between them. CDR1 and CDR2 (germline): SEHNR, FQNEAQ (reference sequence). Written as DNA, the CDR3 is TGTGCCAGCAGCCTCAGGGATAATGGTGAAAAACTGTTTTTT. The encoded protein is CASSLRDNGEKLFF.

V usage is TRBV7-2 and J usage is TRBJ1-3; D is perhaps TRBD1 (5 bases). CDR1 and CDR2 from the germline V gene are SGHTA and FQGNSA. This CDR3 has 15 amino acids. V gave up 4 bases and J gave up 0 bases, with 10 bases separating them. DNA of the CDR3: TGTGCCAGCAGCTCACAGGCCAACTCTGGAAACACCATATATTTT. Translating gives CASSSQANSGNTIYF.

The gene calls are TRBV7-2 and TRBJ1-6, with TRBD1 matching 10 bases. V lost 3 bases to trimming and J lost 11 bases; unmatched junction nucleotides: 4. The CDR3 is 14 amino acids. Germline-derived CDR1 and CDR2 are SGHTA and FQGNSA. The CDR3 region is CASSLGQGTPPLHF. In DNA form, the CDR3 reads TGTGCCAGCAGCTTGGGACAGGGGACTCCACCCCTCCACTTT.

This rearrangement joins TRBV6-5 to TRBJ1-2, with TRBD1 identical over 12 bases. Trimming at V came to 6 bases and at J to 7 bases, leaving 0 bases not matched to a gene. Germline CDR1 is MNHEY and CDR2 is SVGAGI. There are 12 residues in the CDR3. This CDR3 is CASRGQGAGYTF. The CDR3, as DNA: TGTGCCAGCAGGGGACAGGGGGCTGGCTACACCTTC.

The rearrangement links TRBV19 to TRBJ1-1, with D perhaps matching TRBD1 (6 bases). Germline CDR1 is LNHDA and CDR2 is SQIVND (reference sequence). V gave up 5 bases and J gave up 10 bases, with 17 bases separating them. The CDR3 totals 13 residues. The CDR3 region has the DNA TGTGCCAGTAGTGTATTAGGGGGGGGAGCAGCTTTCTTT. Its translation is CASSVLGGGAAFF.

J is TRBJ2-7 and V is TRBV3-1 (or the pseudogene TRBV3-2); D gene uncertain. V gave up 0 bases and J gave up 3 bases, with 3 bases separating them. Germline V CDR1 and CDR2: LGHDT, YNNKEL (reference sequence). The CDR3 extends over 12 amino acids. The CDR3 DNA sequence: TGTGCCAGCAGCCAAGACGGCTACGAGCAGTACTTC. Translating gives CASSQDGYEQYF.

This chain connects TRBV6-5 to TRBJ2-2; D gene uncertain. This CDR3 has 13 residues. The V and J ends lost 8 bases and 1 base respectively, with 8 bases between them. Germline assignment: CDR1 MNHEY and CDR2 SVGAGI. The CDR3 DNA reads TGTGCCAGCCGTTCAAAGAACACCGGGGAGCTGTTTTTT. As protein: CASRSKNTGELFF.

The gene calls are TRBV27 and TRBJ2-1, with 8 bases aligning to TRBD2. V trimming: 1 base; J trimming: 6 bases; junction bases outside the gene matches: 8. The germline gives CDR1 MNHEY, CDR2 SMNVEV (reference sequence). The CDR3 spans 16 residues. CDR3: CASSLFPGGAGNEQFF. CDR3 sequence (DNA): TGTGCCAGCAGTTTATTTCCCGGGGGGGCTGGCAATGAGCAGTTCTTC.